The rows below give T cell receptor beta chains drawn from one sample of a study of shared clonotypes between healthy human individuals. Profiling relied on immunoSEQ multiplex PCR, and the TCRdb table lists in-frame clones only, not all of them. The table has over a million clones, more than 65% seen once. Sequenced material: memory CD4+ T cells sorted from blood. The source of these receptors is a man in his late teens or twenties in good health. Both conserved end residues are part of each CDR3.

V gene	J gene	CDR3 protein
TRBV28	TRBJ2-5	CASCEQGALGETQYF
TRBV10-1	TRBJ2-3	CASRPHPTGGEADTQYF
TRBV7-9	TRBJ2-3	CASSLELLTSTDTQYF
TRBV4-1	TRBJ1-5	CASSQDGGANQPQHF
TRBV2	TRBJ2-7	CATGQELGYEQYF
TRBV5-4	TRBJ1-4	CASSQGRGTTNEKLFF
TRBV30	TRBJ2-3	CAWSRTGGQVDTQYF
TRBV29-1	TRBJ1-2	CSVIKYRGDGYTF
TRBV5-1	TRBJ1-4	CASSFTGKNEKLFF
TRBV7-9	TRBJ2-3	CASSLDTQYF
TRBV28	TRBJ2-7	CASAGGTYEQYF
TRBV18	TRBJ2-1	CASSPELAGSNEQFF
TRBV9	TRBJ1-4	CASSVGTGIRTNEKLFF
TRBV5-1	TRBJ1-6	CASSIRGQDSPLHF
TRBV19	TRBJ1-5	CASSTDGGNQPQHF
TRBV6-6	TRBJ2-3	CASSRTGPGDTQYF
TRBV5-1	TRBJ1-6	CASSFTGTENSPLHF
TRBV18	TRBJ1-4	CASSPYNEKLFF
TRBV29-1	TRBJ2-1	CSVEAGLINEQFF
TRBV5-6	TRBJ1-2	CASMRGQGYGYTF
TRBV27	-	CASSFRLVPYEQYF
TRBV11-3	TRBJ2-1	CASSLLFDHEQFF
TRBV30	TRBJ1-6	CAWGDSPLHF
TRBV11-2	TRBJ2-2	CASSTLPGQGAIGELFF
TRBV19	TRBJ1-5	CASSIEAERNQPQHF
TRBV7-2	TRBJ2-7	CASSLVPRRYEQYF
TRBV11-3	TRBJ2-6	CASSFGANVLTF
TRBV5-1	TRBJ2-2	CASSLRAGDTGELFF
TRBV19	TRBJ1-6	CASSKGLNSPLHF
TRBV18	TRBJ2-1	CASSPPPGVAGGLVYNEQFF
TRBV25-1	TRBJ1-2	CASSDDQGSYGYTF
TRBV6-1	TRBJ2-7	CASSEAQGATYEQYF
TRBV7-2	TRBJ2-7	CASSPRRGQGSYEQYF
TRBV5-1	TRBJ1-1	CASSLWGPGTEAFF
TRBV7-2	TRBJ1-6	CASSLGTGVNSPLHF
TRBV19	TRBJ2-2	CATRTSGVSGELFF
TRBV7-2	TRBJ1-6	CASSLGSYSPLHF
TRBV4-1	TRBJ2-1	CASSQGRQSYNEQFF
TRBV18	TRBJ2-3	CASSWLVSEADTQYF
TRBV7-3	TRBJ1-6	CASSFLYNSPLHF
TRBV19	TRBJ1-2	CASSDPRRGAGYGYTF
TRBV6-5	TRBJ2-3	CASSTRQGNTDTQYF